The 28 T cell receptor beta chains below were found in one sample sequenced in a study of blood T cell repertoires in COVID-19. Some clones are missing from TCRdb's copy, which holds only in-frame ones; the method was immunoSEQ multiplex PCR. The table has 150,000 to 200,000 clones, roughly 87% seen once. Sequenced: peripheral blood. Receptors originate from a young man who had recovered from COVID-19.

V usage is TRBV27 and J usage is TRBJ2-7, with D unclear. Germline loops: CDR1 MNHEY, CDR2 SMNVEV (reference sequence). The CDR3 runs 13 residues. V was cut by 0 bases and J by 4 bases, with 7 bases left in between. The CDR3 DNA reads as TGTGCCAGCAGTTTATCGCCCGAGTACGAGCAGTACTTC. Translating gives CASSLSPEYEQYF.

The chain uses TRBV6-2 or TRBV6-3 and TRBJ2-1; D is possibly TRBD2 (6 bases). This CDR3 is 15 amino acids long. The V end lost 0 bases, the J end lost 12 bases, and 18 bases lay between the germline ends. Germline V gene data show CDR1 as MNHEY and CDR2 as SVGEGT. In DNA, the CDR3 is TGTGCCAGCAGTTACTCTAGAGGCACGTCGGGGGTGCAGTTCTTC. Its translation: CASSYSRGTSGVQFF.

A word on this clone: One end of the junction fails to match germline, which may point to a read error. The J gene is TRBJ1-3, the V gene TRBV7-2, with D perhaps TRBD1 (5 bases). CDR1 SGHTA and CDR2 FQGNSA come from the germline V gene. CDR3 length equals 14 residues. The CDR3 loop reads CASSLSTQGLIPFF. Written as DNA, the CDR3 is TGTGCCAGCAGCTTAAGTACTCAGGGTCTAATCCCTTTTTTT.

This chain uses TRBV4-3 with TRBJ1-6; D gene unclear. Germline V gene lookup returns CDR1 LGHNA and CDR2 YSLEER. Trimming took 1 base from V and 11 from J, leaving 12 bases between them. This CDR3 comprises 14 residues. The CDR3 loop is CASSQVEDGAPLHF. The CDR3 coding sequence is TGCGCCAGCAGCCAAGTGGAGGATGGGGCACCCCTCCACTTT.

A few counts support this clone. This sequence joins TRBV19 and TRBJ2-7; 7 positions agree with TRBD1. The ends lost 2 bases at V and 0 bases at J; junction bases unmatched: 7. The germline gives CDR1 LNHDA, CDR2 SQIVND (reference sequence). There are 16 residues in the CDR3. The CDR3 coding sequence is TGTGCCAGTAGTATAAATGGACAGGAGTACTCCTACGAGCAGTACTTC. It is translated as CASSINGQEYSYEQYF.

The rearrangement joins TRBV24-1 to TRBJ2-1; 10 bases agree with TRBD2. Trimming took 4 bases from V and 9 from J; bases not matched to a gene: 8. The CDR3 runs 15 residues. The germline gives CDR1 KGHDR, CDR2 SFDVKD. CDR3 DNA sequence: TGTGCCACCAGTGAGGGGGGGACTAGCGCACGTGAGCAGTTCTTC. This codes for CATSEGGTSAREQFF.

The rearrangement joins TRBV19 to TRBJ2-1, with D possibly matching TRBD2 (5 bases). Germline V gene data show CDR1 as LNHDA and CDR2 as SQIVND (reference sequence). V was trimmed by 3 bases and J by 0 bases, leaving 12 bases between them. The CDR3 spans 16 residues. The CDR3: CASSMGERSSYNEQFF. The CDR3 region has the DNA TGTGCCAGTAGTATGGGAGAACGGAGCTCCTACAATGAGCAGTTCTTC.

The chain uses TRBV27 and TRBJ2-3, with 11 positions matching TRBD1. J gave up 2 bases and V 6 bases, and 7 bases lay outside the gene matches. This CDR3 spans 16 amino acids. The germline gives CDR1 MNHEY, CDR2 SMNVEV (reference sequence). The CDR3 coding sequence is TGTGCCAGCAGCCCCGGGACAGGGGGAGCCACAGATACGCAGTATTTT. Its translation is CASSPGTGGATDTQYF.

This rearrangement joins TRBV11-2 to TRBJ1-1, with D tentatively TRBD1 (5 bases). The CDR3 has 18 residues. Germline loops: CDR1 SGHAT, CDR2 FQNNGV. V was clipped by 1 base and J by 3 bases, with 21 bases between them. The CDR3 is CASSLARGRGRRDTEAFF. The DNA of the CDR3 is TGTGCCAGCAGCTTAGCCCGGGGCCGGGGAAGGAGGGACACTGAAGCTTTCTTT.

The chain carries TRBV4-1 and TRBJ2-1; TRBD2 agrees at 13 bases. The CDR3 extends over 16 amino acids. V lost 4 bases, J lost 7 bases, and 7 bases stayed unmatched. Germline V lookup: CDR1 MGHRA, CDR2 YSYEKL. The CDR3 sequence: CASSPRLAGGGNEQFF. CDR3 in DNA: TGCGCCAGCAGCCCACGACTAGCGGGAGGTGGGAATGAGCAGTTCTTC.

The gene calls are TRBV5-6 and TRBJ2-7; 7 nucleotides line up with TRBD1. The J segment lost 2 bases and the V segment lost 2 bases, leaving 7 bases of the junction unmatched. Germline CDR1 and CDR2: SGHDT and YYEEEE. CDR3 size: 15 residues. The CDR3 nucleotides read TGTGCCAGCAGCTTCATACCGGGACAGACCTACGAGCAGTACTTC. This gives the protein CASSFIPGQTYEQYF.

This chain uses TRBV10-3 with TRBJ2-7; D possibly corresponds to TRBD1 (5 bases). This CDR3 is 14 amino acids long. The V and J ends lost 4 bases and 2 bases respectively, with 12 bases between them. Germline assignment: CDR1 ENHRY and CDR2 SYGVKD. CDR3 residues: CAISGGQGTYEQYF. The CDR3 coding sequence is TGTGCCATCAGTGGAGGTCAGGGAACCTACGAGCAGTACTTC.

The rearrangement joins TRBV19 to TRBJ2-2; no clear D gene. The ends were cut back, 0 bases at V and 4 bases at J, with 9 bases in the middle. Germline V lookup: CDR1 LNHDA, CDR2 SQIVND (reference sequence). This CDR3 is 15 amino acids long. The CDR3 DNA is TGTGCCAGTAGTATAGACATCAGGCCCACCGGGGAGCTGTTTTTT. It translates to CASSIDIRPTGELFF.

The CDR3 coding sequence is TGTGCCAGCAGCTCCGTATCCGGGGGTTACAATGAGCAGTTCTTC. It specifies CASSSVSGGYNEQFF. The chain uses TRBV5-4 and TRBJ2-1; possible D gene TRBD2, 6 bases. Germline CDR1 SGHNT, CDR2 YYREEE (reference sequence). The CDR3 length is 15 residues. Trimming pared 3 bases from V and 4 bases from J, leaving 14 bases between.

The rearrangement joins TRBV6-4 to TRBJ2-3; TRBD2 matches 9 bases. V lost 6 bases and J lost 1; bases outside the gene matches: 8. Per germline, CDR1 MRHNA and CDR2 SNTAGT. The CDR3 runs to 16 residues. The CDR3 DNA sequence: TGTGCCAGCAGCCCTAGCGGGACAGCAGGCACAGATACGCAGTATTTT. Its protein product is CASSPSGTAGTDTQYF.

Points on this clone: At one end, the junction sequence differs from germline, possibly due to a read error. The chain carries TRBV7-6 and TRBJ2-2; D possibly corresponds to TRBD2 (5 bases). The CDR3 totals 14 residues. Per the germline V gene, CDR1 is SGHVS and CDR2 is FNYEAQ. This chain's CDR3 is CASRLGRGTGELFF. The CDR3 nucleotides read TGTGCCAGCAGATTAGGGAGAGGCACCGGGGAGCTGTTTTTT.

This chain links TRBV6-5 with TRBJ2-7; TRBD2 is a possible D gene (5 bases). Deletions cut 6 bases from V and 7 bases from J, with 19 bases between. Looked up from germline, CDR1 is MNHEY and CDR2 is SVGAGI. The CDR3 contains 14 residues. CDR3 nucleotide sequence: TGTGCCAGCAGCCCATTGAGGGAGATGGGGGAGCAGTACTTC. Amino acids: CASSPLREMGEQYF.

This clone was recorded once. This rearrangement joins TRBV7-2 to TRBJ1-5; D not resolved. Between the trimmed V and J ends, which lost 1 base and 6 bases, there was a span of 7 bases. Germline V lookup: CDR1 SGHTA, CDR2 FQGNSA. This CDR3 contains 13 residues. The chain's CDR3 is CASSLERAQPQHF. Written as DNA, the CDR3 is TGTGCCAGCAGCTTAGAGAGGGCTCAGCCCCAGCATTTT. Full variable domain (rest looked up from reference TRBV7-2 and TRBJ1-5): GAGVSQSPSNKVTEKGKDVELRCDPISGHTALYWYRQSLGQGLEFLIYFQGNSAPDKSGLPSDRFSAERTGGSVSTLTIQRTQQEDSAVYLCASSLERAQPQHFGDGTRLSIL.

V gene TRBV29-1 combines with J gene TRBJ1-1, with a weak D call TRBD1 (5 bases). CDR1 and CDR2 from the germline V gene are SQVTM and ANQGSEA. The CDR3 totals 13 residues. V shed 6 bases and J shed 11 bases, with 22 bases lying between them. The DNA of the CDR3 is TGCAGCGTGGACCCTGGGGGGGGAGATCAGGCTTTCTTT. This codes for CSVDPGGGDQAFF.

The rearrangement links TRBV28 to TRBJ2-3; tentatively, D is TRBD2 (6 bases). The CDR3 runs to 13 residues. Germline CDR1 is MDHEN and CDR2 is SYDVKM. V shed 5 bases and J shed 5 bases, with 11 bases lying between them. The CDR3 region has the DNA TGTGCCAGCAGTAACGGAGGGGAAGATACGCAGTATTTT. It yields the protein CASSNGGEDTQYF.

This rearrangement joins TRBV29-1 to TRBJ2-4; 9 nucleotides line up with TRBD2. Germline CDR1 SQVTM, CDR2 ANQGSEA. The CDR3 is made up of 17 amino acids. Unmatched junction bases numbered 8, after V lost 1 base and J lost 1 base. The CDR3 spells CSVEGASGTFAKNIQYF. The CDR3 nucleotides are TGCAGCGTTGAAGGCGCTAGCGGGACTTTCGCCAAAAACATTCAGTACTTC.

CDR3 in DNA: TGTGCCAGCATCCAGGTCGGGAGCGAAGAGACCCAGTACTTC. Translation gives CASIQVGSEETQYF. This chain links TRBV7-9 with TRBJ2-5; maybe TRBD2 (6 bases). Trimming removed 7 bases from V and 3 bases from J, with 15 bases in between. CDR1 and CDR2 (germline): SEHNR, FQNEAQ (reference sequence). CDR3 size: 14 residues.

The chain combines TRBV7-8 with TRBJ2-3; the match to TRBD1 covers 8 bases. Unmatched junction bases numbered 12, after V lost 7 bases and J lost 0 bases. The CDR3 length is 17 residues. Germline CDR1 and CDR2: SGHVS and FQNEAQ. The CDR3: CASTLPRDRPSTDTQYF. CDR3 sequence (DNA): TGTGCCAGCACCCTCCCCCGGGACAGGCCTAGCACAGATACGCAGTATTTT.

This chain joins TRBV9 and TRBJ2-3; D perhaps matches TRBD1 (6 bases). V was trimmed by 0 bases and J by 3 bases, leaving 17 bases between them. The CDR3 extends over 17 amino acids. Germline lookup yields CDR1 SGDLS and CDR2 YYNGEE. CDR3 coding DNA: TGTGCCAGCAGCGTAGGTCCGCAGGGGCGAGGGACAGATACGCAGTATTTT. Its protein product is CASSVGPQGRGTDTQYF.

This chain uses TRBV10-2 with TRBJ2-7, with TRBD2 as a possible D gene (6 bases). Trimming took off 7 bases at V and 3 bases at J, with 19 bases between the two ends. The CDR3 has 15 residues. Looked up from germline, CDR1 is WSHSY and CDR2 is SAAADI. Written as DNA, the CDR3 is TGCGCCAGCACCTCTATAGGGGCGGGGAACTACGAGCAGTACTTC. Amino acid sequence: CASTSIGAGNYEQYF.

The chain couples TRBV28 to TRBJ1-5, with 8 positions matching TRBD1. The trim removed 5 bases at V and 4 bases at J, leaving 4 bases unmatched. The CDR3 totals 14 residues. The germline gives CDR1 MDHEN, CDR2 SYDVKM. The CDR3 sequence is CASSRQGWNQPQHF. Written as DNA, the CDR3 is TGTGCCAGCAGTCGACAGGGGTGGAATCAGCCCCAGCATTTT.

The chain uses TRBV19 and TRBJ2-3; 12 bases line up with TRBD2. V was pared by 5 bases and J by 8 bases, with 5 bases of the junction left unmatched. Per the germline V gene, CDR1 is LNHDA and CDR2 is SQIVND (reference sequence). This CDR3 has 14 amino acids. CDR3 sequence: CASSQTSGRTTQYF. The CDR3, as DNA: TGTGCCAGTAGTCAGACTAGCGGGAGAACTACGCAGTATTTT.

V is TRBV15 and J is TRBJ2-5; 12 positions agree with TRBD2. CDR1 is LNHNV and CDR2 is YYDKDF in the germline V gene (reference sequence). The CDR3 is 16 amino acids. V was pared by 2 bases and J by 5 bases, with 6 bases of the junction left unmatched. CDR3 DNA: TGTGCCACCAGCAGATCCCTAGCGGGAGGGTTGGAGACCCAGTACTTC. Its protein product is CATSRSLAGGLETQYF. The variable domain in full, with the rest retrieved from reference TRBV15 and TRBJ2-5, is DAMVIQNPRYQVTQFGKPVTLSCSQTLNHNVMYWYQQKSSQAPKLLFHYYDKDFNNEADTPDNFQSRRPNTSFCFLDIRSPGLGDTAMYLCATSRSLAGGLETQYFGPGTRLLVL.